This TCR beta chain was retrieved from a study of CD8+ T cells in alopecia areata. Looking at the study overall: The study gave treated patients oral tofacitinib at 5 to 10 mg twice daily. Dosing spanned 6 to 18 months on tofacitinib, then 6 months off drug.

Findings of the study overall: Resident alphabeta T cells of normal skin are also sequenced in scalp samples.

About this clone: Its antigen remains unidentified.

Germline loops: CDR1 GTSNPN, CDR2 SVGIG (reference sequence). V lost 0 bases and J 10 bases, leaving 10 bases between the germline ends. CDR3 length: 12 residues. Sequencing relied on a cDNA template that was reverse transcribed from extracted RNA. TCRdb keeps only in-frame clones here, not all; method: immunoSEQ multiplex PCR. The table records about 97,000 clones, 35% to 45% of them present only once. Punch biopsies of lesional scalp, plus peripheral blood, were taken from alopecia areata patients. The sequence came from a human donor with alopecia areata. The sample comprised CD4+ T cells sorted from blood. This chain uses TRBV30 with TRBJ1-5, with D uncertain. This CDR3 reads CAWSVPSLPQHF. CDR3 bases: TGTGCCTGGAGTGTCCCCTCACTACCCCAGCATTTT.